These 18 T cell receptor beta chains came from one sample sequenced in a study of shared clonotypes between healthy human individuals. CD8 cells classed as naive were CD45RO-negative and positively selected for CCR7, excluding terminally differentiated effector memory CD45RA+ cells. Libraries were prepared by immunoSEQ multiplex PCR; TCRdb keeps only in-frame clonotypes and omits some of them. The data contain around 2,000,000 clones, about 95% of them singletons. Sequencing was done on a sample of naive CD8+ T cells sorted from blood. These receptors originate from a young man in good health.

The rearrangement joins TRBV25-1 to TRBJ2-1; 9 bases align to TRBD1. Germline assignment: CDR1 MGHDK and CDR2 SYGVNS. The CDR3 length is 15 residues. The V gene end was trimmed by 3 bases and the J gene end by 2 bases; junction bases not matched to a gene: 2. CDR3 sequence reads: CASSDRTGAYNEQFF. The CDR3, as DNA: TGTGCCAGCAGTGATCGGACAGGGGCCTACAATGAGCAGTTCTTC.

V is TRBV5-6 and J is TRBJ1-2, with D possibly being TRBD1 (6 bases). Germline V CDR1 and CDR2: SGHDT, YYEEEE. V lost 6 bases and J 3 bases, leaving 18 bases between the germline ends. The CDR3 has 15 residues. In DNA form, the CDR3 reads TGTGCCAGCAATCATAGGGGGACGTACGACTATGGCTACACCTTC. Amino acid sequence: CASNHRGTYDYGYTF.

This clone has only one observation. The chain has TRBV4-3 and TRBJ2-7; D is possibly TRBD1 (5 bases). Germline CDR1 and CDR2: LGHNA and YSLEER. The CDR3 runs to 15 residues. V dropped 0 bases and J dropped 2 bases, with 11 bases sitting between them. The CDR3 nucleotides read TGCGCCAGCAGCCAAGACCAGGGCTATGCCTACGAGCAGTACTTC. Protein sequence: CASSQDQGYAYEQYF.

The rearrangement links TRBV6-1 to TRBJ2-7; D may be TRBD1 (6 bases). The CDR3 spans 15 residues. Germline values: CDR1 MNHNS, CDR2 SASEGT. V lost 1 base and J lost 4, with 14 bases in between. The CDR3, as DNA: TGTGCCAGCAGTGAAGGGACAAGAGGGGGATACGAGCAGTACTTC. Translating gives CASSEGTRGGYEQYF.

The J gene is TRBJ2-2, the V gene TRBV4-2; D is possibly TRBD1 (6 bases). CDR3 length equals 15 residues. CDR1 and CDR2 from the germline V gene are LGHNA and YNFKEQ. Trimming cost V 4 bases and J 8 bases, with 17 bases left between them. CDR3 loop: CASSPDRVEYGELFF. CDR3 DNA: TGTGCCAGCAGCCCGGACAGAGTTGAGTATGGGGAGCTGTTTTTT.

This chain links TRBV11-2 with TRBJ1-6, with D tentatively TRBD1 (5 bases). The CDR3 spans 17 residues. The germline V gene has CDR1 SGHAT and CDR2 FQNNGV. Between the trimmed V and J ends, which lost 5 bases and 4 bases, there was a span of 18 bases. This CDR3 reads CASSRAGGGGYNSPLHF. The CDR3 nucleotides are TGTGCCAGCAGCCGCGCGGGCGGGGGAGGGTATAATTCACCCCTCCACTTT. Combining the CDR3 with reference TRBV11-2 and TRBJ1-6 gives the whole variable domain EAGVAQSPRYKIIEKRQSVAFWCNPISGHATLYWYQQILGQGPKLLIQFQNNGVVDDSQLPKDRFSAERLKGVDSTLKIQPAKLEDSAVYLCASSRAGGGGYNSPLHFGNGTRLTVT.

The chain recombines TRBV4-1 with TRBJ1-2; D uncertain. Per germline, CDR1 MGHRA and CDR2 YSYEKL. V dropped 4 bases and J dropped 2 bases, with 14 bases sitting between them. The length of the CDR3 is 15 residues. The CDR3 region has the DNA TGCGCCAGCAGCCCCACCGACATACTAAACTATGGCTACACCTTC. Amino acids: CASSPTDILNYGYTF.

The chain uses TRBV7-8 and TRBJ2-7; D is tentatively TRBD1 or TRBD2 (5 bases each). Germline lookup yields CDR1 SGHVS and CDR2 FQNEAQ. This CDR3 is 15 amino acids long. V shed 0 bases and J shed 2 bases, with 11 bases lying between them. The CDR3 loop is CASSLAGTEAYEQYF. The CDR3 bases are TGTGCCAGCAGCTTAGCCGGGACGGAAGCCTACGAGCAGTACTTC.

The chain carries TRBV5-6 and TRBJ1-1; 9 bases match TRBD1. The V gene end was trimmed by 4 bases and the J gene end by 7 bases; junction bases not matched to a gene: 11. The CDR3 sequence is 15 residues long. Germline CDR1 SGHDT, CDR2 YYEEEE. The CDR3 coding sequence is TGTGCCAGCAGCCCCGGGGGACAGGGCCAGGGTGAAGCTTTCTTT. As protein: CASSPGGQGQGEAFF.

This clone was seen only a few times. The rearrangement joins TRBV5-4 to TRBJ2-7; perhaps TRBD2 as D (7 bases). Germline CDR1 SGHNT, CDR2 YYREEE (reference sequence). This CDR3 contains 15 residues. V was clipped by 0 bases and J by 7 bases, with 17 bases between them. In DNA, the CDR3 is TGTGCCAGCAGCTTGGGGCCCGGCGGGGGCCTAGAGCAGTACTTC. It yields the protein CASSLGPGGGLEQYF.

V and J are TRBV18 and TRBJ2-5; either TRBD1 or TRBD2 may fit D (5 bases each). With 2 bases removed from V and 3 bases from J, the gap between germline ends came to 16 bases. CDR1 is KGHSH and CDR2 is LQKENI in the germline V gene. This CDR3 is built from 16 residues. CDR3 DNA sequence: TGTGCCAGCTCACCAGTTGGGAAACTAGGGGAAGAGACCCAGTACTTC. This codes for CASSPVGKLGEETQYF.

The V call is TRBV6-5, the J call TRBJ1-1; D not resolved. This CDR3 contains 13 residues. The germline CDR1 and CDR2 sequences are MNHEY and SVGAGI. Trimming removed 2 bases from V and 4 bases from J, with 8 bases in between. CDR3 sequence: CASSYPAGTEAFF. DNA of the CDR3: TGTGCCAGCAGTTACCCGGCAGGCACTGAAGCTTTCTTT.

The rearrangement uses TRBV6-5 and TRBJ1-2; D call uncertain. The CDR3 length is 13 residues. The V gene lost 6 bases and the J gene lost 6 bases, with 14 bases spanning the gap. Looked up from germline, CDR1 is MNHEY and CDR2 is SVGAGI. The CDR3 coding sequence is TGTGCCAGCAGCCTCGCGGACTCAGATGGCTACACCTTC. Translated, it gives CASSLADSDGYTF.

The V and J genes are TRBV10-3 and TRBJ2-3; D call uncertain. V shed 5 bases and J shed 0 bases, with 6 bases lying between them. Per the germline V gene, CDR1 is ENHRY and CDR2 is SYGVKD. CDR3 length equals 13 residues. CDR3 sequence reads: CAISLTSTDTQYF. Here the CDR3 DNA reads TGTGCCATCAGTTTGACTAGCACAGATACGCAGTATTTT.

The V call is TRBV7-9, the J call TRBJ2-7, with 9 bases that match TRBD1. J gave up 2 bases and V 5 bases, and 4 bases lay outside the gene matches. The CDR3 sequence is 14 residues long. Per germline, CDR1 SEHNR and CDR2 FQNEAQ (reference sequence). The CDR3 bases are TGTGCCAGCAGCGAAGACAGGGGGACCTACGAGCAGTACTTC. Residues: CASSEDRGTYEQYF.

The gene calls are TRBV4-1 and TRBJ2-5, with TRBD1 matching over 7 bases. The V segment lost 4 bases and the J segment 5 bases; nucleotides outside the gene matches: 7. This CDR3 contains 14 residues. Germline V CDR1 and CDR2: MGHRA, YSYEKL. The CDR3 reads CASSPQTGMETQYF. The CDR3 DNA reads TGCGCCAGCAGCCCCCAGACAGGGATGGAGACCCAGTACTTC.

Comments on this clone: The sample contains more than one DNA sequence encoding this CDR3. V and J are TRBV5-6 and TRBJ2-7; the match to TRBD2 covers 13 bases. With V trimmed by 3 bases and J by 5 bases, 2 bases remained unmatched. This CDR3 has 14 residues. Germline V gene sequence: CDR1 SGHDT, CDR2 YYEEEE. This CDR3 is CASSSGLAGDEQYF. Written as DNA, the CDR3 is TGTGCCAGCAGCTCCGGACTAGCGGGAGACGAGCAGTACTTC.

The chain couples TRBV7-2 to TRBJ2-7, with 7 bases lining up with TRBD2. The CDR3 has 16 amino acids. Trimming at V came to 3 bases and at J to 2 bases, leaving 10 bases not matched to a gene. Germline V gene lookup returns CDR1 SGHTA and CDR2 FQGNSA. The CDR3: CASSFQRRGLPYEQYF. The DNA for the CDR3 is TGTGCCAGCAGCTTCCAAAGGCGGGGGTTACCCTACGAGCAGTACTTC.